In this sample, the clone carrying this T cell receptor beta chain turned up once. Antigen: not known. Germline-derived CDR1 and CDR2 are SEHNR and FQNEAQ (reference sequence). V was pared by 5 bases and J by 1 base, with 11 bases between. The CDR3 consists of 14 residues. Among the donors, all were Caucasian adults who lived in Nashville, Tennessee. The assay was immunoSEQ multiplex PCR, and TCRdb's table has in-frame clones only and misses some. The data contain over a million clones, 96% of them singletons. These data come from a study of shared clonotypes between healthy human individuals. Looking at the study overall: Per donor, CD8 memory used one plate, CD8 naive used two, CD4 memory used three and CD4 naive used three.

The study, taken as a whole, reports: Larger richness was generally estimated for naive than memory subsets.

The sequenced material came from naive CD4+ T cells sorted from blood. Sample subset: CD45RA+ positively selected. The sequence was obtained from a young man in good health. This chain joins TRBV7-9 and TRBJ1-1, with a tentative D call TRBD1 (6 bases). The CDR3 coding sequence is TGTGCCAGCAGCCCACAGGGCCCGAACACTGAAGCTTTCTTT. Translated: CASSPQGPNTEAFF.